A selection of T cell receptor beta chains follows, all from one sample in a study of CD8 T cells in ankylosing spondylitis. One entry per CDR3 protein results from TCRdb running MiXCR on the 5' RACE reads. The sample includes approximately 250,000 distinct CDR3 sequences, approximately 7.6% seen only once; the top ten take 4.5% to 5%. Source material: blood, either unsorted or a sorted T cell fraction (not recorded which). These receptor sequences come from a female donor with ankylosing spondylitis or in good health (not recorded which). The CDR3 runs from the conserved cysteine through the conserved F or W. The order of the fields is clone size, J gene, V gene, CDR3 length, D gene, CDR3 protein, CDR3 DNA. D genes are given only for firm matches. Expanded clones get a size class; other rows say once, few or many, or leave the size out.

- | TRBJ2-1 | TRBV3-1 | 16 | TRBD2 | CASSRSAASGNNEQFF | TGTGCCAGCAGCCGATCGGCAGCTAGCGGGAACAATGAGCAGTTCTTC
- | TRBJ2-5 | TRBV20-1 | 17 | TRBD2 | CCARATSGRAQRETQYF | TGCTGTGCTAGAGCCACTAGCGGGAGGGCACAACGAGAGACCCAGTACTTC
many | TRBJ1-5 | TRBV9 | 14 | - | CASSVGGTNQPQHF | TGTGCCAGCAGCGTAGGGGGGACCAATCAGCCCCAGCATTTT
many | TRBJ2-5 | TRBV4-2 | 13 | - | CASSQEVTETQYF | TGTGCCAGCAGCCAAGAGGTCACGGAGACCCAGTACTTC
many | TRBJ2-5 | TRBV7-6 | 16 | TRBD1 | CASSLGDRGFRETQYF | TGTGCCAGCAGCTTGGGGGACAGGGGGTTCCGGGAGACCCAGTACTTC
many | TRBJ1-1 | TRBV9 | 17 | - | CASSVDPPNGLNTEAFF | TGTGCCAGCAGCGTAGATCCCCCAAACGGTTTGAACACTGAAGCTTTCTTT
many | TRBJ2-1 | TRBV5-6 | 13 | - | CASSFDTYNEQFF | TGTGCCAGCAGCTTTGACACCTACAATGAGCAGTTCTTC
many | TRBJ2-3 | TRBV20-1 | 13 | - | CSASPLGTDTQYF | TGCAGTGCTAGCCCCCTAGGAACAGATACGCAGTATTTT
many | TRBJ2-7 | TRBV20-1 | 12 | - | CSVLVPGLGQYF | TGCAGTGTTCTTGTTCCGGGGCTAGGGCAGTACTTC
many | TRBJ2-1 | TRBV29-1 | 11 | - | CSAQGGNEQFF | TGCAGCGCTCAGGGTGGCAATGAGCAGTTCTTC
many | TRBJ2-1 | TRBV4-3 | 16 | - | CASSQDSAGSYNEQFF | TGCGCCAGCAGCCAAGATAGTGCTGGGTCCTACAATGAGCAGTTCTTC
many | TRBJ2-1 | TRBV3-1 | 17 | TRBD2 | CASSQEVLAGGMDEQFF | TGTGCCAGCAGCCAAGAGGTTCTAGCGGGTGGTATGGATGAGCAGTTCTTC
many | TRBJ2-1 | TRBV24-1 | 15 | TRBD1 | CATSAPGGPYNEQFF | TGTGCCACCAGTGCCCCAGGGGGCCCCTACAATGAGCAGTTCTTC
many | TRBJ2-4 | TRBV5-1 | 15 | - | CASSFQPSGENIQYF | TGCGCCAGCAGCTTCCAGCCGAGCGGTGAAAACATTCAGTACTTC
many | TRBJ2-7 | TRBV12-3/TRBV12-4 | 14 | TRBD1 | CASSTRQGTDEQYF | TGTGCCAGCAGTACCAGACAGGGGACCGACGAGCAGTACTTC
- | TRBJ2-2 | TRBV10-3 | 12 | - | CAISERTGELFF | TGTGCCATCAGTGAACGAACCGGGGAGCTGTTTTTT
many | TRBJ2-3 | TRBV7-2 | 15 | - | CASSLRGGGPAPQYF | TGTGCCAGCAGCCTAAGGGGTGGCGGCCCGGCCCCGCAGTATTTT
many | TRBJ2-1 | TRBV6-1 | 11 | - | CASTFVHEQFF | TGTGCCAGCACCTTTGTGCATGAGCAGTTCTTC
many | TRBJ1-5 | TRBV6-2/TRBV6-3 | 13 | - | CASSGPGGQPQHF | TGTGCCAGCAGCGGACCCGGAGGTCAGCCCCAGCATTTT
- | TRBJ2-1 | TRBV5-5 | 16 | TRBD2 | CASSFLAGGTYNEQFF | TGTGCCAGCAGCTTTCTAGCGGGAGGAACCTACAATGAGCAGTTCTTC
many | TRBJ2-6 | TRBV7-8 | 15 | - | CASSFEFLGANVLTF | TGTGCCAGCAGCTTCGAGTTCCTTGGGGCCAACGTCCTGACTTTC
many | TRBJ1-5 | TRBV28 | 15 | TRBD1 | CASRSDRGPFQPQHF | TGTGCCAGCAGATCTGACAGGGGACCTTTTCAGCCCCAGCATTTT
many | TRBJ1-5 | TRBV7-8 | 13 | - | CASSSLGNQPQHF | TGTGCCAGCAGCTCACTAGGGAATCAGCCCCAGCATTTT
few | TRBJ2-1 | TRBV11-2 | 14 | - | CASSLEWRHGEQFF | TGTGCCAGCAGCTTGGAGTGGAGGCACGGTGAGCAGTTCTTC
few | TRBJ1-2 | TRBV6-5 | 12 | - | CASTSWEGSYTF | TGTGCCAGCACCTCTTGGGAGGGGAGCTACACCTTC
many | TRBJ2-3 | TRBV5-1 | 15 | - | CASSLDTTWSDTQYF | TGCGCCAGCAGCTTGGATACAACCTGGTCGGATACGCAGTATTTT
many | TRBJ2-7 | TRBV7-8 | 12 | - | CASSFERYEQYF | TGTGCCAGCAGCTTTGAAAGGTACGAGCAGTACTTC
many | TRBJ2-1 | TRBV5-1 | 13 | - | CASSSQLGDEQFF | TGCGCCAGCAGCTCCCAGCTCGGGGATGAGCAGTTCTTC